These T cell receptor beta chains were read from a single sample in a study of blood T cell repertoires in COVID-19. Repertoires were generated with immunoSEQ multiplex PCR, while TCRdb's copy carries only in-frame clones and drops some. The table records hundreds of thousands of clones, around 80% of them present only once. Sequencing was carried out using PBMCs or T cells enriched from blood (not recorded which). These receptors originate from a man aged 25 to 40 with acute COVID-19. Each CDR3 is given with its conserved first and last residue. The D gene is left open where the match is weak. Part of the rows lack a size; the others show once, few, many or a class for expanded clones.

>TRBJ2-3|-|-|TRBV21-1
TGTGCCAGCACCCCAGGGGGTACGCAGTATTTT
CASTPGGTQYF
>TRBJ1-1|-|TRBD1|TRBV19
TGTGCCAGTAGTATGAGTAGGGGGCGCGGAGCTTTCTTT
CASSMSRGRGAFF
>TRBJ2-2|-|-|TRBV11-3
TGTGCCAGCAGCTCCAGGGGTTCCGGGGAGCTGTTTTTT
CASSSRGSGELFF
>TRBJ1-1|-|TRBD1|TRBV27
TGTGCCAGCAGTCCGAAGACAGGGATCTTGAACACTGAAGCTTTCTTT
CASSPKTGILNTEAFF
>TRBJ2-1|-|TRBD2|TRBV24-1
TGTGCCACCAGCACTAGCGGGAGCAACAATGAGCAGTTCTTC
CATSTSGSNNEQFF
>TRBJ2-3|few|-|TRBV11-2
TGTGCCAGCAGAGACGACTTCTGGCCTAGCACAGATACGCAGTATTTT
CASRDDFWPSTDTQYF
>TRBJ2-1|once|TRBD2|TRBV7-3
TGTGCCAGCAGCTTACTAGCGGGAGTAGGAAATGAGCAGTTCTTC
CASSLLAGVGNEQFF
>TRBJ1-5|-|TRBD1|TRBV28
TGTGCCAGCAGTTCCCCTGCAGGGGGCAATAGCAATCAGCCCCAGCATTTT
CASSSPAGGNSNQPQHF
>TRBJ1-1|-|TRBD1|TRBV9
TGTGCCAGCAGCGAAATACAGGGGCGTAACACTGAAGCTTTCTTT
CASSEIQGRNTEAFF
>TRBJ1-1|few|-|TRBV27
TGTGCCAGCAGTCACACATATGACACTGAAGCTTTCTTT
CASSHTYDTEAFF
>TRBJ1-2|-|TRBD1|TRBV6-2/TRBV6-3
TGTGCCAGCAGTTACCCCAGGGGGCGGAACTATGGCTACACCTTC
CASSYPRGRNYGYTF
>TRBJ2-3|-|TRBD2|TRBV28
TGTGCCAGCTCCATAGCCGGGACTAGCAAAGATACGCAGTATTTT
CASSIAGTSKDTQYF
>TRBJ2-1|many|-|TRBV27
TGTGCCAGCAGCCGCCCGGGGGGCCAAGAGCAGTTCTTC
CASSRPGGQEQFF
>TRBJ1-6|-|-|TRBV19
TGTGCCAGTAGTATAGATGAGCGTATTTCACCCCTCCACTTT
CASSIDERISPLHF
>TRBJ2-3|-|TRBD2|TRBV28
TGTGCCAGCAGTCCCGGAGCGGGGGGTGGTGATACGCAGTATTTT
CASSPGAGGGDTQYF
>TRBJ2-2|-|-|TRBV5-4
TGTGCCAGCAGCCCGGAACGGCGGCTAGCGATCGGGGAGCTGTTTTTT
CASSPERRLAIGELFF
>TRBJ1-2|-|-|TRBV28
TGTGCCAGCAGTTCGGGTCCCGTTAGTGGCTACACCTTC
CASSSGPVSGYTF
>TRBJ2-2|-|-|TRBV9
TGTGCCAGCAGCGTAGTATCAGGGCCAAACACCGGGGAGCTGTTTTTT
CASSVVSGPNTGELFF
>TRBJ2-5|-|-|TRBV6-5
TGTGCCAGCAGTTACGGTCTACAAGAGACCCAGTACTTC
CASSYGLQETQYF
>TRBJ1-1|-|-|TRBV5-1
TGCGCCAGCACCGGGGGGACTGAAGCTTTCTTT
CASTGGTEAFF
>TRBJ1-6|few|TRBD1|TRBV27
TGTGCCAGCAGTCCAACAGGGGTCCCGAATTCACCCCTCCACTTT
CASSPTGVPNSPLHF
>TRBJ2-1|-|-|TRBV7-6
TGTGCCAGCAGCTTAGCGTCGATCCAGCGGAACAATGAGCAGTTCTTC
CASSLASIQRNNEQFF
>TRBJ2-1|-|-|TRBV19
TGTGCCAGTAGTATAGTGTCCGACAATGAGCAGTTCTTC
CASSIVSDNEQFF
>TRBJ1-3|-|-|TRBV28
TGTGCCAGCAGTGGCCGAAACACCATATATTTT
CASSGRNTIYF
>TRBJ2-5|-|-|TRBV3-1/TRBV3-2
TGTGCCAGCACAACTAATCTCGGGGGAGAGACCCAGTACTTC
CASTTNLGGETQYF
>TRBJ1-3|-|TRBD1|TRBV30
TGTGCCTGGAGTGTACAGGGGGCAAGGAACACCATATATTTT
CAWSVQGARNTIYF
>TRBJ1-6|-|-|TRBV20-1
TGCAGTGCTAGTTCCAGGGGAAGTCCCCTCCACTTT
CSASSRGSPLHF
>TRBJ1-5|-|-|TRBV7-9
TGTGCCAGCAGCTTATCGGGGGAGGGTCAGCCCCAGCATTTT
CASSLSGEGQPQHF
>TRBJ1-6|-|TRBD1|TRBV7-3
TGTGCCAGCAGCCTAGGGACAGGGAATAATTCACCCCTCCACTTT
CASSLGTGNNSPLHF
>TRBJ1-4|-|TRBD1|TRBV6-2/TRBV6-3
TGTGCCAGCAGTTCCCAGAGACAGGGAGGAGAAAAACTGTTTTTT
CASSSQRQGGEKLFF
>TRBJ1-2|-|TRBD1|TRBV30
TGTACCTCCTCCACCGGGACAGGGGGCTTCTATGGCTACACCTTC
CTSSTGTGGFYGYTF
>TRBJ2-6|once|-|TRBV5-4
TGTGCCAGCAGCCGGGGGGCGAGTGGGGCCAACGTCCTGACTTTC
CASSRGASGANVLTF
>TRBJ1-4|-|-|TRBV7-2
TGTGCCAGCAGCCCCAGACAGCTTAATGAAAAACTGTTTTTT
CASSPRQLNEKLFF
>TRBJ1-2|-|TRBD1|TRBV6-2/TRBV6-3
TGTGCCAGCAGTTATTTGGACAGGCGAAATGGCTACACCTTC
CASSYLDRRNGYTF
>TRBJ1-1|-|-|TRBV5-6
TGTGCCAGCAGCTTGTTCCGGAACACTGAAGCTTTCTTT
CASSLFRNTEAFF
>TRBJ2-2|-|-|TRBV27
TGTGCCAGCAGTTTGCTGGGTCGGCGGACCGGGGAGCTGTTTTTT
CASSLLGRRTGELFF
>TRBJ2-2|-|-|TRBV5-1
TGTGCCAGCAGCTTCAGTACGCCAGGTACCGGGGAGCTGTTTTTT
CASSFSTPGTGELFF
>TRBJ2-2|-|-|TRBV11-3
TGTGCCAGCAGCTTAGTCGATTTGCGCCTCACCGGGGAGCTGTTTTTT
CASSLVDLRLTGELFF
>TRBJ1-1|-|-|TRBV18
TGTGCCAGCTCACCCCTCGACAGGAACACTGAAGCTTTCTTT
CASSPLDRNTEAFF
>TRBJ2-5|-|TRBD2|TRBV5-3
TGTGCCAGAAGTAAAACACCAAGCGGGAGGCGCGAGACCCAGTACTTC
CARSKTPSGRRETQYF
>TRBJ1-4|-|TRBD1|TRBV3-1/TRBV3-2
TGTGCCAGCAGCGGCCGGACAGGGGGGATGAGGTCGGATGAAAAACTGTTTTTT
CASSGRTGGMRSDEKLFF
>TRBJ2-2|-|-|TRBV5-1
TGCGCCAGCACCCTATACAGGGCCGGGGAGCTGTTTTTT
CASTLYRAGELFF
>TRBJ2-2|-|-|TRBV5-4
TGTGCCAGCAGCTTGGCAGCAGCGTACACCGGGGAGCTGTTTTTT
CASSLAAAYTGELFF
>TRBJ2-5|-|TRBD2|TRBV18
TGTGCCAGCTCACCCGCCGTGGTAGCGGGAGGTGAGACCCAGTACTTC
CASSPAVVAGGETQYF
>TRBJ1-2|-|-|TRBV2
TGTGCCAGCACTTTAGGCACAGGGCCCGGCTACACCTTC
CASTLGTGPGYTF
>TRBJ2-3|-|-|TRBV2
TGTGCCAGCAGTGTACCAGGGGGGTTCACAGATACGCAGTATTTT
CASSVPGGFTDTQYF
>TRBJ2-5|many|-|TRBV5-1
TGCGCCAGCAGCTTTATGGGCCAGGGGCCCACGGGGGAGACCCAGTACTTC
CASSFMGQGPTGETQYF
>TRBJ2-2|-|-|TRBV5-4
TGTGCCAGCAGCCCTCCCGAGGAGACGAAGCTGTTTTTT
CASSPPEETKLFF
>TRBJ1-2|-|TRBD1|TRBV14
TGTGCCAGCAGCCAAGATCCCCGGACAGGGACCTTTGGGGGCTACACCTTC
CASSQDPRTGTFGGYTF
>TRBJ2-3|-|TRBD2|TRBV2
TGTGCCTTGGGGGCGGGAGGGACAGATACGCAGTATTTT
CALGAGGTDTQYF
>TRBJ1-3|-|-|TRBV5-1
TGTGCCAGCAGCGCACGTGGGCCGGATATCTCTGGAAACACCATATATTTT
CASSARGPDISGNTIYF
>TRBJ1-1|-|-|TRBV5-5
TGTGCCAGCAGATCCTTTGACTATGCGGGGGGTGAAGCTTTCTTT
CASRSFDYAGGEAFF
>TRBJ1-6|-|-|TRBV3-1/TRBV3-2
TGTGCCAGCAGCCTGTACCGGGTCATAGGTCCCCTCCACTTT
CASSLYRVIGPLHF
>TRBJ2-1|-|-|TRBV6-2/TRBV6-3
TGTGCCAGCAGTTACGATCGGGAGAGTGAGCAGTTCTTC
CASSYDRESEQFF
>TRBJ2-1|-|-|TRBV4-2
TGTGCCAGCAGCCAAGATGAATCCAGCGGCCCCTACAATGAGCAGTTCTTC
CASSQDESSGPYNEQFF
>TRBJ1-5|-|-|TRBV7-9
TGTGCCAGCAGCGCGGACACTTTAAATCAGCCCCAGCATTTT
CASSADTLNQPQHF
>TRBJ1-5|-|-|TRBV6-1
TGTGCCAGCAGTGACCCGAGAGGGCACCTTAGCAATCAGCCCCAGCATTTT
CASSDPRGHLSNQPQHF
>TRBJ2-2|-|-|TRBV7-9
TGTGCCAGCAGCCCGGGGACAACGAACACCGGGGAGCTGTTTTTT
CASSPGTTNTGELFF
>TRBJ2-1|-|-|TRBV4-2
TGTGCCAGCAGCCAAGGGGGCCTCTACAATGAGCAGTTCTTC
CASSQGGLYNEQFF